The present entry profiles one TCR beta chain with its context. Antigen specificity is unknown. The source of the sample is a study of cytomegalovirus exposure and HLA in healthy donors. V shed 6 bases, J shed 6 bases, and the junction held 9 bases outside the gene matches. Germline V gene lookup returns CDR1 MNHEY and CDR2 SVGAGI. The CDR3 totals 15 residues. Study-wide findings and caveats: A further, later analysis showed that HLA-associated TCR beta chains (compared with equally common others) were more clonally expanded. By a later analysis, the bulk of CMV-associated TCR beta chains appeared HLA-restricted.

60 Vbeta and 13 Jbeta primers were used in PCR. The method was immunoSEQ multiplex PCR; TCRdb's version includes in-frame clones alone and lacks a portion of them. The data hold roughly 100,000 clones, with approximately 80% observed a single time. Sequencing was carried out using PBMCs. This chain uses TRBV6-5 with TRBJ2-1, with 9 bases identical to TRBD1. The clonotype comes from a woman aged 18-30 years in good health and CMV-seropositive. In DNA form, the CDR3 reads TGTGCCAGCAGCCCCTGGACAGGGGAGAGCAATGAGCAGTTCTTC. Translation: CASSPWTGESNEQFF.